A single sample is the source of the 28 T cell receptor beta chains below, sequenced in a study of T cells in Graves' hyperthyroidism and ophthalmopathy. Amplification of TCR beta CDR3 regions was performed using RNA transcripts as template. First-round RT-PCR with HTBI primers amplified the TCR CDR3 region. In TCRdb, the multiplex PCR reads were re-called with MiXCR into one record per CDR3 protein. The profile shows some 550,000 distinct CDR3 sequences, less than 25% of them singletons. Input material: blood. These receptors all stem from a man in his late teens or twenties with Graves' hyperthyroidism.

This clonotype was seen many times. CDR3 sequence: CATRGVRTSGGDGKNIQYF. Written as DNA, the CDR3 is TGTGCCACCAGGGGGGTGAGGACTAGCGGGGGTGATGGCAAAAACATTCAGTACTTC. The rearrangement uses TRBV15 and TRBJ2-4, with 13 bases matching TRBD2. This CDR3 spans 19 amino acids. J was trimmed by 3 bases and V by 6 bases; bases with no gene match: 14. Germline V lookup: CDR1 LNHNV, CDR2 YYDKDF (reference sequence).

This clonotype was seen at least ten times. This rearrangement joins TRBV13 to TRBJ1-1; D is uncertain. Germline V lookup: CDR1 PRHDT, CDR2 FYEKMQ (reference sequence). Trimming cost V 5 bases and J 3 bases, with 10 bases left between them. CDR3 size: 13 residues. CDR3 protein: CASSQSRYTEAFF. CDR3 sequence (DNA): TGTGCCAGCAGCCAATCCCGTTACACTGAAGCTTTCTTT.

This clonotype was observed many times. The V gene is TRBV4-2, the J gene TRBJ1-5; D ambiguous. The CDR3 extends over 19 amino acids. The germline V gene has CDR1 LGHNA and CDR2 YNFKEQ. The germline V and J ends were trimmed by 5 bases and 0 bases, with 23 bases remaining between them. In DNA, the CDR3 is TGTGCCAGCAGCAGGACGGGAGTACCCGAACCGTATAGCAATCAGCCCCAGCATTTT. Translation gives CASSRTGVPEPYSNQPQHF.

CDR3 protein: CASSLSRQGAFTGELFF. The CDR3 DNA reads TGTGCCAGCAGCTTAAGCCGGCAGGGGGCATTCACCGGGGAGCTGTTTTTT. V is TRBV7-8 and J is TRBJ2-2; 8 bases agree with TRBD1. Germline V gene data show CDR1 as SGHVS and CDR2 as FQNEAQ. The CDR3 is 17 amino acids. The trim removed 2 bases at V and 4 bases at J, leaving 9 bases unmatched.

This clonotype occurred many times. The chain employs TRBV28 and TRBJ2-5; TRBD2 aligns across 8 bases. Germline V gene lookup returns CDR1 MDHEN and CDR2 SYDVKM. V lost 8 bases, J lost 0 bases, and 2 bases stayed unmatched. The CDR3 is made up of 13 amino acids. CDR3 loop: CASLREDQETQYF. The CDR3, as DNA: TGTGCCAGCTTGCGGGAGGACCAAGAGACCCAGTACTTC.

The chain uses TRBV7-2 and TRBJ1-2, with D possibly being TRBD1 (5 bases). Trimming stripped 7 bases from V and 8 bases from J, with 17 bases between. CDR3 size: 13 residues. Germline CDR1 is SGHTA and CDR2 is FQGNSA. The CDR3 DNA is TGTGCCAGCATCGTTTCCAGGGAGGGAGGCTACACCTTC. Its protein product is CASIVSREGGYTF. Combining the CDR3 with reference TRBV7-2 and TRBJ1-2 gives the whole variable domain GAGVSQSPSNKVTEKGKDVELRCDPISGHTALYWYRQSLGQGLEFLIYFQGNSAPDKSGLPSDRFSAERTGGSVSTLTIQRTQQEDSAVYLCASIVSREGGYTFGSGTRLTVV.

This clonotype came up a few times. Here the CDR3 omits its conserved ending phenylalanine or tryptophan, so a read error is the likely source. This sequence joins TRBV25-1 and TRBJ2-2, with TRBD1 identical over 10 bases. CDR3 length: 15 residues. Germline V gene sequence: CDR1 MGHDK, CDR2 SYGVNS. Unmatched junction bases numbered 6, after V lost 8 bases and J lost 3 bases. DNA for the CDR3: TGTGCCAGCGCGGCCGGGACAGGGGACACCGGGGAGCTGTTTCTT. It translates to CASAAGTGDTGELFL.

This clonotype was observed many times. This rearrangement joins TRBV2 to TRBJ1-2; D not certain. Germline loops: CDR1 SNHLY, CDR2 FYNNEI. V was cut by 6 bases and J by 6 bases, with 8 bases left in between. This CDR3 has 11 amino acids. The CDR3 loop is CASSSGNGYTF. CDR3 DNA: TGTGCCAGCAGCTCGGGGAATGGCTACACCTTC.

The chain recombines TRBV12-3 or TRBV12-4 with TRBJ2-5; 9 nucleotides align to TRBD1. The CDR3 is 16 residues long. V gave up 5 bases and J gave up 5 bases; unmatched junction bases: 12. DNA of the CDR3: TGTGCCAGCAGTACCGCACCGGGACAGGGTCGGGAGACCCAGTACTTC. Residues: CASSTAPGQGRETQYF.

This clonotype appeared many times. The V and J genes are TRBV6-5 and TRBJ1-1, with TRBD1 identical over 8 bases. CDR3 length equals 15 residues. CDR1 and CDR2 from the germline V gene are MNHEY and SVGAGI. The J segment lost 4 bases and the V segment lost 4 bases, leaving 8 bases of the junction unmatched. The CDR3: CASSSVGTGVTEAFF. CDR3 in DNA: TGTGCCAGCAGTTCCGTTGGGACAGGCGTCACTGAAGCTTTCTTT.

Ten or more counts support this clonotype. This rearrangement joins TRBV28 to TRBJ2-7; D could derive from TRBD1 or TRBD2 (5 bases each). CDR3 size: 14 residues. V gave up 7 bases and J gave up 0 bases, with 13 bases separating them. Germline-derived CDR1 and CDR2 are MDHEN and SYDVKM. As DNA, the CDR3 is TGTGCCAGCACACCGGGACCCTCCTCCTACGAGCAGTACTTC. This gives the protein CASTPGPSSYEQYF.

This clonotype was recorded at least ten times. This chain links TRBV6-5 with TRBJ1-1, with 7 nucleotides matching TRBD1. This CDR3 is built from 15 residues. The germline gives CDR1 MNHEY, CDR2 SVGAGI. J gave up 0 bases and V 2 bases, and 3 bases lay outside the gene matches. The CDR3 sequence is CASSYRGQLNTEAFF. The CDR3 coding sequence is TGTGCCAGCAGTTACCGGGGACAGCTGAACACTGAAGCTTTCTTT.

This clonotype was counted many times. This chain links TRBV30 with TRBJ1-1; D uncertain. The ends were cut back, 3 bases at V and 1 base at J, with 24 bases in the middle. Germline lookup yields CDR1 GTSNPN and CDR2 SVGIG (reference sequence). The CDR3 extends over 18 amino acids. The chain's CDR3 is CAWRIWTVPRQANTEAFF. The DNA for the CDR3 is TGTGCCTGGAGAATTTGGACCGTTCCCCGGCAGGCGAACACTGAAGCTTTCTTT.

In this sample, this clonotype turned up many times. The chain employs TRBV12-3 or TRBV12-4 and TRBJ1-2; D not certain. Trimming took 2 bases from V and 5 from J, leaving 9 bases between them. The CDR3 extends over 13 amino acids. CDR3 sequence: CASSLRVRYGYTF. CDR3 coding DNA: TGTGCCAGCAGTTTACGGGTGCGGTATGGCTACACCTTC.

This clonotype was observed a handful of times. V and J are TRBV30 and TRBJ1-1; no reliable D call. V lost 4 bases and J 4 bases, leaving 16 bases between the germline ends. The germline gives CDR1 GTSNPN, CDR2 SVGIG (reference sequence). The CDR3 runs 14 residues. This chain's CDR3 is CAWKGRRAFTEAFF. As DNA, the CDR3 is TGTGCCTGGAAAGGAAGGAGGGCGTTCACTGAAGCTTTCTTT.

The chain is built from TRBV2 and TRBJ1-2; TRBD1 matches 8 bases. J was trimmed by 4 bases and V by 0 bases; bases with no gene match: 7. The CDR3 is 16 amino acids. Germline V gives CDR1 SNHLY, CDR2 FYNNEI. CDR3 DNA sequence: TGTGCCAGCAGTGAAGCCTGGACAGGGAACTTCTATGGCTACACCTTC. It encodes CASSEAWTGNFYGYTF.

This clonotype was seen ten or more times. The gene calls are TRBV20-1 and TRBJ1-1; D not resolved. Per germline, CDR1 DFQATT and CDR2 SNEGSKA (reference sequence). Trimming took off 6 bases at V and 6 bases at J, with 17 bases between the two ends. The CDR3 consists of 13 residues. CDR3 protein: CSASREMASEAFF. The DNA of the CDR3 is TGCAGTGCGAGCCGGGAAATGGCCTCTGAAGCTTTCTTT.

This clonotype was seen more than once but under ten times. The gene calls are TRBV4-1 and TRBJ2-5, with 9 bases aligning to TRBD1. V shed 2 bases, J shed 5 bases, and the junction held 9 bases outside the gene matches. The germline CDR1 and CDR2 sequences are MGHRA and YSYEKL. CDR3 length: 16 residues. The CDR3 loop is CASSQPGQGPEETQYF. The DNA of the CDR3 is TGCGCCAGCAGCCAACCAGGACAGGGGCCTGAGGAGACCCAGTACTTC.

CDR3 bases: TGTGCCAGCAGCCTCGTACAGGGGCCTGGTTACGAGCAGTACTTC. Its protein product is CASSLVQGPGYEQYF. J is TRBJ2-7 and V is TRBV11-2; TRBD1 matches 7 bases. V gave up 5 bases and J gave up 4 bases; unmatched junction bases: 11. The CDR3 extends over 15 amino acids. The germline V gene has CDR1 SGHAT and CDR2 FQNNGV.

Many counts were recorded for this clonotype. The chain combines TRBV5-4 with TRBJ2-3; TRBD1 aligns across 12 bases. CDR1 and CDR2 (germline): SGHNT, YYREEE (reference sequence). J was trimmed by 4 bases and V by 2 bases; bases with no gene match: 2. The CDR3 spans 15 residues. The CDR3 loop is CASSFGTGGADTQYF. The CDR3 DNA is TGTGCCAGCAGCTTCGGGACAGGGGGCGCAGATACGCAGTATTTT.

The chain recombines TRBV9 with TRBJ1-3; D unclear. CDR3 size: 14 residues. CDR1 is SGDLS, CDR2 YYNGEE, per germline. V was trimmed by 3 bases and J by 2 bases, leaving 9 bases between them. CDR3 protein: CASSEQYTGNTIYF. The CDR3, as DNA: TGTGCCAGCAGCGAGCAGTATACTGGAAACACCATATATTTT.

The V and J genes are TRBV18 and TRBJ2-7; perhaps TRBD1 as D (7 bases). V was clipped by 1 base and J by 5 bases, with 15 bases between them. The CDR3 loop spans 15 amino acids. The germline V gene encodes CDR1 KGHSH and CDR2 LQKENI. CDR3 nucleotide sequence: TGTGCCAGCTCACCACGACAGGGAGGAGGACACGAGCAGTACTTC. Protein product: CASSPRQGGGHEQYF.

This clonotype showed up many times. The J gene is TRBJ1-5, the V gene TRBV28, with 7 bases that match TRBD1. In germline, CDR1 is MDHEN, CDR2 SYDVKM. This CDR3 has 14 residues. V shed 3 bases, J shed 4 bases, and the junction held 3 bases outside the gene matches. CDR3: CASSFTGENQPQHF. The CDR3 nucleotides are TGTGCCAGCAGTTTTACAGGGGAGAATCAGCCCCAGCATTTT.

This clonotype came up many times. The V gene is TRBV11-2, the J gene TRBJ1-1, with unresolved D. The V end was cut by 3 bases, the J end by 2 bases, with 19 bases between. CDR1 and CDR2 (germline): SGHAT, FQNNGV. The length of the CDR3 is 17 residues. The DNA of the CDR3 is TGTGCCAGCAGCTTTAGACCCCTGATAAACGTAAACACTGAAGCTTTCTTT. Translated, it gives CASSFRPLINVNTEAFF.

This chain links TRBV6-1 with TRBJ1-6, with unresolved D. Germline loops: CDR1 MNHNS, CDR2 SASEGT. Trimming took 5 bases from V and 0 from J, leaving 8 bases between them. This CDR3 has 15 amino acids. CDR3 DNA: TGTGCCAGCAGTCTATTGAGCTCCTATAATTCACCCCTCCACTTT. Protein: CASSLLSSYNSPLHF.

The chain joins TRBV12-3 or TRBV12-4 to TRBJ1-2; 11 bases match TRBD1. V shed 5 bases, J shed 9 bases, and the junction held 5 bases outside the gene matches. The CDR3 consists of 13 residues. The chain's CDR3 is CASSGGQGVRYTF. CDR3 nucleotide sequence: TGTGCCAGCAGTGGGGGACAGGGGGTACGCTACACCTTC.

The CDR3 region has the DNA TGTGCCAGCAGCTTAGCGTCTGTTAGAGATAATGAAAAACTGTTTTTT. Translation: CASSLASVRDNEKLFF. The chain combines TRBV11-1 with TRBJ1-4; D ambiguous. The CDR3 has 16 residues. Trimming left V 0 bases short and J 4 bases short, with 12 bases between. CDR1 and CDR2 (germline): SGHAT, FQDESV (reference sequence). Complete variable domain (other parts from reference TRBV11-1 and TRBJ1-4): EAEVAQSPRYKITEKSQAVAFWCDPISGHATLYWYRQILGQGPELLVQFQDESVVDDSQLPKDRFSAERLKGVDSTLKIQPAELGDSAMYLCASSLASVRDNEKLFFGSGTQLSVL.

This clonotype was observed many times. The J gene is TRBJ1-2, the V gene TRBV18, with D possibly TRBD1 on 6 matching bases. V was pared by 3 bases and J by 3 bases, with 11 bases between. CDR3 length: 14 residues. Germline lookup yields CDR1 KGHSH and CDR2 LQKENI. CDR3 amino acids: CASSPTGQDYGYTF. The CDR3 DNA follows: TGTGCCAGCTCACCCACGGGACAAGACTATGGCTACACCTTC.